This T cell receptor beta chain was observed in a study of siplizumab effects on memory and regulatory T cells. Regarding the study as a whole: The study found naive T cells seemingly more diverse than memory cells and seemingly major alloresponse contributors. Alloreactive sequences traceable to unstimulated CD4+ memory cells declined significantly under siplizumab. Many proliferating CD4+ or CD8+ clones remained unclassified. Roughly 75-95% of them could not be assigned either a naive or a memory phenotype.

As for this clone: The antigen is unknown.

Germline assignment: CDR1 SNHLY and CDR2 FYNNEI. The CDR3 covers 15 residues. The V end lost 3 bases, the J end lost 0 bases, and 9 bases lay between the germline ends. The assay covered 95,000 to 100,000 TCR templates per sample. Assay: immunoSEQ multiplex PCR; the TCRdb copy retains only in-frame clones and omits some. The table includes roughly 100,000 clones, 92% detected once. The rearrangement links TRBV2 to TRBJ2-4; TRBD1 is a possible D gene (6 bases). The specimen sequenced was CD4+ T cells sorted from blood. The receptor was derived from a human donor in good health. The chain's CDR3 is CASSEDRLAKNIQYF. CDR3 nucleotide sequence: TGTGCCAGCAGTGAGGACAGACTAGCCAAAAACATTCAGTACTTC.